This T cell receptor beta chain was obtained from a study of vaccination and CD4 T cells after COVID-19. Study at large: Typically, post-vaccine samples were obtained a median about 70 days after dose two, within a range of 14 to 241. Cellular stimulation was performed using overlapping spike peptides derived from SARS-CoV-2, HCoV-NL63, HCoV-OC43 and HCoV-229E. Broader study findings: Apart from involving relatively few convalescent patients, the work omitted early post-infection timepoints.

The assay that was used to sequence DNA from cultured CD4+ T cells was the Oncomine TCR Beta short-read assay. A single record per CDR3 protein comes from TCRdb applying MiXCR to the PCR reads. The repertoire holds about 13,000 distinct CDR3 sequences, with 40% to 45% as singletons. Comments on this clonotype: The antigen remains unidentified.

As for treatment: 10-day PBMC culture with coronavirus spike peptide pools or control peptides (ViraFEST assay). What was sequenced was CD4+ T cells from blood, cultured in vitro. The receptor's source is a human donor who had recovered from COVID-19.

The CDR3 loop is CASSLDFGEAFF. Here the CDR3 DNA reads TGTGCCAGCAGCTTAGACTTCGGTGAAGCTTTCTTT. This chain joins TRBV7-2 and TRBJ1-1; no firm D call. In germline, CDR1 is SGHTA, CDR2 FQGNSA. This CDR3 is 12 amino acids long. V was trimmed by 1 base and J by 7 bases, leaving 7 bases between them.